The sequence of this T cell receptor (beta chain) was determined in a study of T cells in Graves' hyperthyroidism and ophthalmopathy. The CDR3 has 14 amino acids. CDR1 is WNHNN, CDR2 SYGVQD, per germline (reference sequence). The V gene end was trimmed by 5 bases and the J gene end by 3 bases; junction bases not matched to a gene: 5. Amplification of TCR beta CDR3 regions used RNA as the template. RT-PCR in the first round (using the HTBI primer set) targeted the TCR CDR3. One entry per CDR3 protein, called by TCRdb with MiXCR from the multiplex PCR reads. The table records about 840,000 distinct CDR3 sequences, 38% of them present only once.

The rearrangement uses TRBV10-1 and TRBJ2-3; 7 bases agree with TRBD1. This TCR came from a man in his late teens or twenties with Graves' hyperthyroidism. Sequencing used blood. The CDR3 nucleotides read TGCGCCAGCAGTCAGACAGGGAAGACAGATACGCAGTATTTT. This codes for CASSQTGKTDTQYF.